A single sample is the source of the 13 T cell receptor beta chains below, sequenced in a study of blood T cells in healthy people across ages. Together with a sample-barcoded 5' primer, a J-beta primer mix was included in a second PCR lasting about 7 to 11 cycles. Each CDR3 protein is one row after TCRdb ran MiXCR on the 5' RACE reads. Among about 1.5 million distinct CDR3 sequences listed, about 45% were seen once. Sequenced sample: blood. The receptor source for this set is a young woman in good health.

This clonotype was seen a handful of times. The chain employs TRBV5-1 and TRBJ2-7, with TRBD2 matching over 7 bases. Trimming took 0 bases from V and 5 from J; bases not matched to a gene: 5. This CDR3 region has 14 residues. The germline gives CDR1 SGHRS, CDR2 YFSETQ. The DNA for the CDR3 is TGCGCCAGCAGCTTGGATGGGGGGGTCAACGAGCAGTACTTC. Its protein product is CASSLDGGVNEQYF.

The chain joins TRBV4-3 to TRBJ1-5, with D possibly TRBD1 on 5 matching bases. CDR1 LGHNA and CDR2 YSLEER come from the germline V gene. The V and J ends lost 1 base and 1 base respectively, with 11 bases between them. The CDR3 length is 16 residues. The CDR3 DNA follows: TGCGCCAGCAGCCAAGGGGCAGGGCGCAGCAATCAGCCCCAGCATTTT. Its translation: CASSQGAGRSNQPQHF.

This clonotype showed up just a few times. The genes are TRBV7-9 and TRBJ1-2; weak D call: TRBD1 (6 bases). The ends were cut back, 5 bases at V and 4 bases at J, with 17 bases in the middle. This CDR3 has 15 residues. Germline V gene lookup returns CDR1 SEHNR and CDR2 FQNEAQ (reference sequence). CDR3 amino acids: CASSAWEGEFYGYTF. The CDR3 coding sequence is TGTGCCAGCAGCGCTTGGGAGGGGGAATTCTATGGCTACACCTTC.

There are a few counts of this clonotype. The rearrangement uses TRBV29-1 and TRBJ2-1; TRBD1 agrees at 7 bases. This CDR3 contains 16 residues. Germline-derived CDR1 and CDR2 are SQVTM and ANQGSEA. V lost 1 base to trimming and J lost 3 bases; unmatched junction nucleotides: 9. The CDR3 bases are TGCAGCGTTGAAGGGTCCGGACAGGACAACTACAATGAGCAGTTCTTC. This sequence encodes CSVEGSGQDNYNEQFF.

This chain joins TRBV12-3 or TRBV12-4 and TRBJ2-3, with a possible D match to TRBD1 (6 bases). The ends were cut back, 6 bases at V and 3 bases at J, with 16 bases in the middle. The CDR3 is 15 residues long. The CDR3 DNA sequence: TGTGCCAGCAGCCCCGGGCAGGGGAAGACAGATACGCAGTATTTT. Amino acids: CASSPGQGKTDTQYF.

This chain uses TRBV6-1 with TRBJ2-1; D gene unclear. CDR1 MNHNS and CDR2 SASEGT come from the germline V gene. Trimming took off 2 bases at V and 4 bases at J, with 9 bases between the two ends. There are 14 residues in the CDR3. CDR3 sequence (DNA): TGTGCCAGCAGTGAACAGTATGGTTACAATGAGCAGTTCTTC. Protein sequence: CASSEQYGYNEQFF.

The rearrangement links TRBV5-1 to TRBJ2-7, with 7 bases aligning to TRBD1. Germline V gene lookup returns CDR1 SGHRS and CDR2 YFSETQ. V lost 4 bases to trimming and J lost 0 bases; unmatched junction nucleotides: 7. This CDR3 is 15 amino acids long. The CDR3 loop is CASSPTTGSSYEQYF. As DNA, the CDR3 is TGCGCCAGCAGCCCCACGACAGGGAGCTCCTACGAGCAGTACTTC.

The chain joins TRBV2 to TRBJ2-6; D might be TRBD1 (6 bases). Looked up from germline, CDR1 is SNHLY and CDR2 is FYNNEI. This CDR3 region has 15 residues. V dropped 6 bases and J dropped 5 bases, with 14 bases sitting between them. The CDR3 loop reads CASRGAVLRANVLTF. The CDR3 DNA reads as TGTGCCAGCAGGGGGGCTGTGCTCAGGGCCAACGTCCTGACTTTC.

This clonotype has ten or more counts. The chain carries TRBV4-3 and TRBJ1-6; no firm D call. Germline CDR1 and CDR2: LGHNA and YSLEER. The CDR3 loop spans 14 amino acids. Trimming cost V 1 base and J 7 bases, with 8 bases left between them. This chain's CDR3 is CASSQVKRNSPLHF. DNA of the CDR3: TGCGCCAGCAGCCAAGTGAAAAGGAATTCACCCCTCCACTTT.

This chain links TRBV6-1 with TRBJ1-4; no definite D call. The CDR3 sequence is 14 residues long. The germline V and J ends were trimmed by 4 bases and 5 bases, with 11 bases remaining between them. CDR1 and CDR2 (germline): MNHNS, SASEGT. CDR3 nucleotide sequence: TGTGCCAGCAGTGCCCGTTCATTAAATGAAAAACTGTTTTTT. As protein: CASSARSLNEKLFF.

The chain carries TRBV7-9 and TRBJ2-1; D remains ambiguous. V was pared by 4 bases and J by 2 bases, with 12 bases between. The CDR3 sequence is 15 residues long. Germline lookup yields CDR1 SEHNR and CDR2 FQNEAQ (reference sequence). The CDR3 DNA follows: TGTGCCAGCAGCTCTGACCCGGGCCCCTACAATGAGCAGTTCTTC. This gives the protein CASSSDPGPYNEQFF.

The rearrangement joins TRBV27 to TRBJ1-4; a weak D match, TRBD1 (6 bases). This CDR3 is 14 amino acids long. The ends were cut back, 5 bases at V and 6 bases at J, with 13 bases in the middle. CDR1 and CDR2 from the germline V gene are MNHEY and SMNVEV (reference sequence). The CDR3 loop is CASSVQGWDEKLFF. CDR3 DNA: TGTGCCAGCAGTGTACAGGGTTGGGATGAAAAACTGTTTTTT. Full variable domain (rest looked up from reference TRBV27 and TRBJ1-4): EAQVTQNPRYLITVTGKKLTVTCSQNMNHEYMSWYRQDPGLGLRQIYYSMNVEVTDKGDVPEGYKVSRKEKRNFPLILESPSPNQTSLYFCASSVQGWDEKLFFGSGTQLSVL.

The rearrangement joins TRBV28 to TRBJ2-1; 7 nucleotides align to TRBD2. Looked up from germline, CDR1 is MDHEN and CDR2 is SYDVKM. The CDR3 spans 14 residues. Germline trimming cut 9 bases from V and 3 bases from J; bases unmatched to any gene: 8. This chain's CDR3 is CASLASGYYNEQFF. CDR3 nucleotide sequence: TGTGCCAGTTTGGCTAGCGGCTACTACAATGAGCAGTTCTTC.